The source of this T cell receptor beta chain is a study of blood T cell repertoires in COVID-19. Study-level background: Specimens from acute and convalescent COVID-19 originated in the United States, Italy and Spain. PBMCs, B-cell-depleted T cells, or T cells were the source of the cDNA or gDNA that made up the material.

The CDR3 is 11 residues long. The ends were cut back, 7 bases at V and 4 bases at J, with 10 bases in the middle. Germline CDR1 is GTSNPN and CDR2 is SVGIG (reference sequence). Methods used by the authors: Amplifying reference gene primers gave estimates of nucleated cell counts. Profiling relied on immunoSEQ multiplex PCR, and the TCRdb table lists in-frame clones only, not all of them. The V and J calls and clone size are taken from that table; D and trimming were inferred from the DNA. The sample consists of approximately 280,000 clones, around 90% of them appearing once. This clonotype originated in a man aged 50-60 years with acute or convalescent COVID-19. The sample consisted of peripheral blood. V usage is TRBV30 and J usage is TRBJ1-2, with D uncertain. The CDR3 nucleotides are TGTGCCTATGACAAGCCCTATGGCTACACCTTC. Translation: CAYDKPYGYTF.